This T cell receptor beta chain was identified during a study of blood T cell repertoires in COVID-19. There are 15 residues in the CDR3. Losses at the gene ends were 3 bases for V and 2 bases for J; bases not matched to a gene: 6. Germline V gene lookup returns CDR1 SGHDT and CDR2 YYEEEE. In the original analysis: Amplification from reference gene primers served as the basis for estimated nucleated cell counts. The table came from immunoSEQ multiplex PCR; TCRdb's copy has only in-frame clones and leaves some out. V, J and clone size are those of that table, while D and trimming were read from the DNA. The sample gives just under 250,000 clones, approximately 86% of which show up once; 2.5% to 3.5% is in the top ten.

The TCR comes from a woman aged 30 to 39 who had recovered from COVID-19. This chain uses TRBV5-6 with TRBJ2-3; 7 positions agree with TRBD2. Material: peripheral blood. Here the CDR3 reads CASSSGTTLTDTQYF. The CDR3 DNA follows: TGTGCCAGCAGCTCCGGGACTACCCTCACAGATACGCAGTATTTT.